A selection of T cell receptor beta chains follows, all from one sample in a study of CD4 and CD8 cells across lung adenocarcinoma regions. TCRdb reprocessed the PCR reads with MiXCR, giving one entry per CDR3 protein. The sample includes some 11,000 distinct CDR3 sequences, approximately 63% of them seen just once. The specimen sequenced was CD8+ T cells from the margin of a lung tumor. All receptors derive from a male donor with lung adenocarcinoma. The CD4 and CD8 labels of this study may be unreliable. The CDR3 runs from the conserved cysteine through the conserved F or W. A D gene is named only where the DNA matches it firmly. Expanded clones are given a class, and other clones once, few, many or no size at all.

CDR3aa | CDR3nt | j_gene | d_gene | v_gene | abundance
CASRDRGNTNYGYTF | TGTGCCAGCAGGGACAGGGGAAATACTAACTATGGCTACACCTTC | TRBJ1-2 | TRBD1 | TRBV6-1 | few
CASSYTGTYEQYF | TGTGCCAGCAGTTATACAGGGACCTACGAGCAGTACTTC | TRBJ2-7 | . | TRBV6-5 | few
CASSGQGSNGYTF | TGTGCCAGCAGCGGACAGGGTTCGAATGGCTACACCTTC | TRBJ1-2 | TRBD1 | TRBV7-2 | .
CASSSRQAREGRNEQFF | TGTGCCAGCAGTTCTCGACAGGCGCGGGAGGGCCGAAATGAGCAGTTCTTC | TRBJ2-1 | TRBD2 | TRBV7-8 | many
CASSLAGGSSYNEQFF | TGCGCCAGCAGCCTAGCGGGGGGGAGCTCCTACAATGAGCAGTTCTTC | TRBJ2-1 | TRBD2 | TRBV10-2 | .
CASKRDVSTDKQFF | TGTGCCAGCAAAAGGGACGTGAGCACAGATAAGCAGTTTTTT | TRBJ2-3 | . | TRBV6-1 | .
CASSESGGAGGRRYF | TGCGCCAGCAGTGAGTCGGGGGGAGCGGGGGGCCGTCGGTACTTC | TRBJ2-5 | TRBD2 | TRBV10-1 | .
CASSATGVAYNEQFF | TGTGCCAGCAGTGCTACAGGGGTCGCCTACAATGAGCAGTTCTTC | TRBJ2-1 | TRBD1 | TRBV6-1 | .
CASSWGSGTTTDTQYF | TGTGCCAGCAGTTGGGGTAGCGGGACAACTACAGATACGCAGTATTTT | TRBJ2-3 | TRBD2 | TRBV6-5 | medium-sized
CASSDFSTETQYF | TGCGCCAGCAGTGATTTCAGTACGGAGACCCAGTACTTC | TRBJ2-5 | . | TRBV10-1 | .
CASSKLAPGQGRNEQFF | TGCGCCAGCAGTAAACTCGCTCCGGGACAGGGTAGGAATGAGCAGTTCTTC | TRBJ2-1 | TRBD1 | TRBV10-1 | few
CASSLETQYF | TGTGCCAGCAGTTTAGAGACCCAGTACTTC | TRBJ2-5 | . | TRBV27 | many
CASSRGYEQYF | TGCGCCAGCAGCAGGGGCTACGAGCAGTACTTC | TRBJ2-7 | . | TRBV10-1 | .
CACSMERTYEQYF | TGTGCCTGCTCCATGGAGCGGACCTACGAGCAGTACTTC | TRBJ2-7 | . | TRBV6-1 | .
CASSYSSWARSPLHF | TGTGCCAGCAGTTACTCGAGCTGGGCCAGATCACCCCTCCACTTT | TRBJ1-6 | . | TRBV6-5 | once
CASSAPGRRNEQFF | TGTGCCAGCAGTGCCCCCGGGAGGCGGAATGAGCAGTTCTTC | TRBJ2-1 | TRBD2 | TRBV6-1 | .
CASSRPLIRQEKEQQYF | TGTGCCAGCAGCCGGCCCCTTATAAGGCAGGAGAAAGAGCAGCAGTACTTC | TRBJ2-7 | . | TRBV7-2 | many
CASSYSRGLGAGSTDTLYF | TGTGCCAGCAGTTACTCGCGCGGTTTAGGGGCTGGGAGCACAGATACGCTGTATTTT | TRBJ2-2 | . | TRBV6-5 | .
CASRGGLAASNEQFF | TGTGCCAGCAGGGGGGGACTAGCAGCTTCCAATGAGCAGTTCTTC | TRBJ2-1 | TRBD2 | TRBV6-1 | .
CASSEFNRVKSHEQYF | TGTGCCAGCAGTGAATTTAACAGGGTTAAATCCCACGAGCAGTACTTC | TRBJ2-7 | . | TRBV6-1 | .
CASRPSRTSGTDTQYF | TGTGCCAGCAGACCTAGCCGGACTAGCGGCACAGATACGCAGTATTTT | TRBJ2-3 | TRBD2 | TRBV6-1 | .
CASSTEGWSRAFF | TGTGCCAGCAGCACCGAGGGGTGGTCCAGGGCGTTCTTT | TRBJ1-1 | . | TRBV6-1 | .
CASIAGVGTGELFF | TGCGCCAGCATAGCGGGAGTTGGTACCGGGGAGCTGTTTTTT | TRBJ2-2 | TRBD2 | TRBV4-1 | .
CASTIGGAYNEQFF | TGTGCCAGCACCATCGGCGGGGCGTACAATGAGCAGTTCTTC | TRBJ2-1 | . | TRBV6-1 | .